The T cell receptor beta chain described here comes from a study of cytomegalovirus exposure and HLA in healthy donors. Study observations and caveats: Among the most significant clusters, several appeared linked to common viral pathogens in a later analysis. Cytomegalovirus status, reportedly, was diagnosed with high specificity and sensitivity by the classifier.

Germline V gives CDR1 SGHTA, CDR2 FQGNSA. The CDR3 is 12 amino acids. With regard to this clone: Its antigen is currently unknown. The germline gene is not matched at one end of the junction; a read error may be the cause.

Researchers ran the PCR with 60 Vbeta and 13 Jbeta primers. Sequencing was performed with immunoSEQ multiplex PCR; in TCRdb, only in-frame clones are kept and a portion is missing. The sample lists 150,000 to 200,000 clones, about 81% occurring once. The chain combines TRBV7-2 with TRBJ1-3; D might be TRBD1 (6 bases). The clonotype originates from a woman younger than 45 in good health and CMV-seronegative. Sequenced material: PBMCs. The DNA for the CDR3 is TGTGCCAGCAGCGCCCCCGGGACACCTGACTCTTTT. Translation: CASSAPGTPDSF.